Sequencing of this T cell receptor (beta chain) was carried out in a study of T cells in localized non-small cell lung cancer. The CDR3 consists of 21 residues. Profiled with immunoSEQ multiplex PCR; TCRdb holds only in-frame clones, not every one. The profile shows 15,000 to 20,000 clones, around 83% of them singletons. The chain joins TRBV21-1 to TRBJ1-2; the table's D call TRBD1 went unverified against the DNA. TRBV21-1 is reported as a pseudogene. The clonotype originates from a male donor at least 60 years old with stage III lung adenocarcinoma. Here the sequenced sample was peripheral blood, taken before any cancer treatment. CDR3 nucleotides: TGTGCCAGCAGCCCCTCTTTTGCAATGGCCCACGCGGGACAGGGGGCAGGGGGCTACACCTTC. It yields the protein CASSPSFAMAHAGQGAGGYTF.